The source of this T cell receptor beta chain is a study of CD8 T cells in Susac syndrome. CDR1 and CDR2 (germline): SGHTA, FQGNSA. The CDR3 consists of 17 residues. With 5 bases clipped from V and 5 bases from J, the junction kept 12 bases outside the gene matches. Random hexamers were used to reverse transcribe about 0.45 to 1 ug of RNA. Coverage of TCR beta CDR3 amplification by immunoSEQ multiplex PCR extended to 54 Vbeta and 13 Jbeta. TCRdb re-derived calls from the immunoSEQ multiplex PCR reads in MiXCR, one entry per CDR3 protein. The table has hundreds of thousands of distinct CDR3 sequences, about 91% seen once; the top ten hold about 0.17%. Negative isolation yielded CD8+ and CD4+ T cells; FACS enriched TEMRA cells.

The chain recombines TRBV7-2 with TRBJ2-5; 12 nucleotides line up with TRBD2. This clonotype was obtained from a human donor with multiple sclerosis. Material for sequencing was CD8+ T cells from PBMCs. Here the CDR3 DNA reads TGTGCCAGCAGCCCCCCTCCGGGACTAGCGGGTCGTGAGACCCAGTACTTC. Its protein is CASSPPPGLAGRETQYF. Supplemented by reference TRBV7-2 and TRBJ2-5, the full variable domain reads GAGVSQSPSNKVTEKGKDVELRCDPISGHTALYWYRQSLGQGLEFLIYFQGNSAPDKSGLPSDRFSAERTGGSVSTLTIQRTQQEDSAVYLCASSPPPGLAGRETQYFGPGTRLLVL.